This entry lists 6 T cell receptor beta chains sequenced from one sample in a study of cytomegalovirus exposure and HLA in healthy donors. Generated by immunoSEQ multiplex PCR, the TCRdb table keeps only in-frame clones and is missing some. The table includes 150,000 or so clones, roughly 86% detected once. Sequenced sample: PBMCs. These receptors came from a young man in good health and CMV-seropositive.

The CDR3 sequence is CASSSVAGGGDTQYF. CDR3 coding DNA: TGTGCCAGCAGCTCCGTAGCGGGAGGGGGAGATACGCAGTATTTT. The chain carries TRBV7-3 and TRBJ2-3, with 11 positions matching TRBD2. This CDR3 has 15 residues. Germline V gives CDR1 SGHTA, CDR2 FQGTGA. With 4 bases clipped from V and 5 bases from J, the junction kept 5 bases outside the gene matches. The variable domain in full, completed from reference TRBV7-3 and TRBJ2-3, reads GAGVSQTPSNKVTEKGKYVELRCDPISGHTALYWYRQSLGQGPEFLIYFQGTGAADDSGLPNDRFFAVRPEGSVSTLKIQRTERGDSAVYLCASSSVAGGGDTQYFGPGTRLTVL.

CDR3 in amino acids: CASVPGGYTF. The CDR3 DNA is TGTGCCAGCGTCCCAGGTGGCTACACCTTC. The chain is built from TRBV11-3 and TRBJ1-2; D gene ambiguous. Trimming stripped 8 bases from V and 7 bases from J, with 8 bases between. The germline gives CDR1 SGHNT, CDR2 YENEEA. CDR3 size: 10 residues.

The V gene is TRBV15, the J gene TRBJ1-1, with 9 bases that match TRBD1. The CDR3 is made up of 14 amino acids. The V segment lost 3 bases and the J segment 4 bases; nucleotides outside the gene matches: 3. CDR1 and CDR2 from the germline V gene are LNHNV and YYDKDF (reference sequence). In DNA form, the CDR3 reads TGTGCCACCAGCAGGAGGACAGGGGCCACTGAAGCTTTCTTT. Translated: CATSRRTGATEAFF.

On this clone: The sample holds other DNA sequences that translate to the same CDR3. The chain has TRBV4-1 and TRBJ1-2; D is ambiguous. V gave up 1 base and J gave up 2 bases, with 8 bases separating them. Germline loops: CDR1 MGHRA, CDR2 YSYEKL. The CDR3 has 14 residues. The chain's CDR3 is CASSQVGQNYGYTF. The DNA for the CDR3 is TGCGCCAGCAGCCAAGTTGGGCAGAACTATGGCTACACCTTC.

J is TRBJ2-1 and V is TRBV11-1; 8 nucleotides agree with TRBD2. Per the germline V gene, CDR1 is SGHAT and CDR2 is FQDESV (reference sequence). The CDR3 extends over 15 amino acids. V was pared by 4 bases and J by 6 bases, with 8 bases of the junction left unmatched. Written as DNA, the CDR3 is TGTGCCAGCAGCTACGGGGGGGGGTCTATCAATGAGCAGTTCTTC. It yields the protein CASSYGGGSINEQFF. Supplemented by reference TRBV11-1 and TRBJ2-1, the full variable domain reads EAEVAQSPRYKITEKSQAVAFWCDPISGHATLYWYRQILGQGPELLVQFQDESVVDDSQLPKDRFSAERLKGVDSTLKIQPAELGDSAMYLCASSYGGGSINEQFFGPGTRLTVL.

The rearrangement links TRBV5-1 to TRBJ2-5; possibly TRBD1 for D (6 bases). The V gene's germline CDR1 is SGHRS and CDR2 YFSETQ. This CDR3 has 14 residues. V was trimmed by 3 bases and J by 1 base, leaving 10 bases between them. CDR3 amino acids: CASSSGQSQETQYF. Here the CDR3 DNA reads TGCGCCAGCAGCTCGGGACAAAGCCAAGAGACCCAGTACTTC.